Reported below is one TCR beta chain. This clonotype was picked up many times. The target of this receptor is not known. Base qualities are not provided; no much larger clone lies one nucleotide away. The data derive from a study of T cells in Graves' hyperthyroidism and ophthalmopathy (dated by TCRdb to the late 2010s). For the study in its entirety: Peripheral blood was sampled at the time of initial diagnosis, prior to any treatment. An independent validation cohort of around 19 hyperthyroidism patients and approximately 16 patients who later progressed to ophthalmopathy tested prospective prediction of ophthalmopathy. The roughly 100 discovery patients were randomly split 7:3 into training and test sets. After sampling, hyperthyroidism patients received methimazole starting at 30 mg daily, and ophthalmopathy patients received high-dose intravenous methylprednisolone. TCR Vbeta CDR3 sequencing of approximately 140 peripheral blood samples (43 ophthalmopathy, about 80 hyperthyroidism and some 17 progressor patients) is reported in the paper. TCR V-J signatures able to tell the groups apart were searched for in a discovery cohort of 100 or so patients, of whom over 40 had Graves' ophthalmopathy and around 58 had stable Graves' hyperthyroidism. The study also compared thyroid tissue and blood T-cell repertoires from five or six Graves' hyperthyroidism patients.

At the junction V is shortened by 3 bases and J by 4 bases, with 15 bases in between. The germline V gene (reference sequence) yields DFQATT for CDR1 and SNEGSKA for CDR2. Its CDR3 holds 14 amino acids, cysteine through phenylalanine. Solely the CDR3 DNA is kept, with 42 bases framed from the first base. General findings and caveats noted by the study authors: Sample size was not statistically predetermined, and investigators were not blinded to group allocation. Most expanded thyroid clonotypes (frequency above 0.001) were also detected in blood, a finding suggesting that blood repertoires may reflect thyroid immune responses. During validation, the model predicted progression to ophthalmopathy a median of about 6.5 months ahead of onset, with almost 71% sensitivity and around 73% specificity. Ophthalmopathy was separated from stable hyperthyroidism by a 13 V-J signature model, with 85% to 90% sensitivity and approximately 84% specificity obtained in cross-validation and 80%/75% obtained in testing.

Amplification of TCR beta CDR3 regions was carried out from RNA transcripts. A first-round RT-PCR of the TCR CDR3 used the HTBI primer set with the Qiagen OneStep RT-PCR kit. A second multiplex PCR round built the libraries, followed by size selection and purification. Sequencing of the libraries was done on an Illumina HiSeq2000 using paired-end 100 bp reads. For the original study's pipeline: SOAPnuke was used to process the raw data, with reads discarded if the reads contained adapters or uncalled bases, had a mean Phred below 15, or lacked an exact constant-primer or identifier match. High-quality paired reads were merged with COPE v1.2.5, and unique nucleotide sequences were defined as clonotypes. Clonotypes were aligned to IMGT TRBV, TRBD and TRBJ reference segments using MiTCR v1.1. The analysis included only V-J combinations with a frequency above 0.0001, which together covered 99.2% of the repertoires. The TCS score was defined as F50 (clonal expansion) divided by E x V (chaos), with BLOSUM62-based TCRdist calculated between CDR3 peptides within each V-J. Welch's t-statistics and random forest reduced fewer than 600 V-J features to around 14, which were used in a naive Bayes classifier (R e1071). TCRdb redid the processing of the public reads, applying fastp at Q25 and MiXCR, and retained in-frame beta chains. Rows are unified per CDR3 protein, each entry keeping the most common DNA and genes. Here the V and J calls rest on TCRdb's processing, not on the authors' analysis. Here the sample has about 200,000 distinct CDR3 sequences; about 15% occur a single time. Around 50% of the sample is held by the ten biggest clonotypes.

Graves' hyperthyroidism was defined as stable when no progression to ophthalmopathy occurred over 18 months of follow-up. Hyperthyroidism patients were newly diagnosed, with disease duration under 2 months, and aged 18 to 65 years. The study excluded patients with uncontrolled infections, other autoimmune diseases, pregnancy or lactation. Diagnoses were established on the basis of clinical symptoms, serum thyroxine and TRAb, thyroid ultrasound, and orbital computed tomography. PBMCs were separated from 7.5 to 10 ml of fresh peripheral blood using Ficoll-Paque density gradient centrifugation. Trizol reagent was used to extract total RNA, and RNA quality was then checked on an Agilent 2100 Bioanalyzer.

Sequencing was carried out using blood. The TCR sequence derives from a man aged 45 to 65 with Graves' hyperthyroidism. The rearranged chain carries TRBV20-1 and TRBJ1-1; a tentative D call is TRBD1 (5 bases match). The base sequence is TGCAGTGCTAGGAAAGTGGACATGCTCACTGAAGCTTTCTTT. This codes for CSARKVDMLTEAFF.